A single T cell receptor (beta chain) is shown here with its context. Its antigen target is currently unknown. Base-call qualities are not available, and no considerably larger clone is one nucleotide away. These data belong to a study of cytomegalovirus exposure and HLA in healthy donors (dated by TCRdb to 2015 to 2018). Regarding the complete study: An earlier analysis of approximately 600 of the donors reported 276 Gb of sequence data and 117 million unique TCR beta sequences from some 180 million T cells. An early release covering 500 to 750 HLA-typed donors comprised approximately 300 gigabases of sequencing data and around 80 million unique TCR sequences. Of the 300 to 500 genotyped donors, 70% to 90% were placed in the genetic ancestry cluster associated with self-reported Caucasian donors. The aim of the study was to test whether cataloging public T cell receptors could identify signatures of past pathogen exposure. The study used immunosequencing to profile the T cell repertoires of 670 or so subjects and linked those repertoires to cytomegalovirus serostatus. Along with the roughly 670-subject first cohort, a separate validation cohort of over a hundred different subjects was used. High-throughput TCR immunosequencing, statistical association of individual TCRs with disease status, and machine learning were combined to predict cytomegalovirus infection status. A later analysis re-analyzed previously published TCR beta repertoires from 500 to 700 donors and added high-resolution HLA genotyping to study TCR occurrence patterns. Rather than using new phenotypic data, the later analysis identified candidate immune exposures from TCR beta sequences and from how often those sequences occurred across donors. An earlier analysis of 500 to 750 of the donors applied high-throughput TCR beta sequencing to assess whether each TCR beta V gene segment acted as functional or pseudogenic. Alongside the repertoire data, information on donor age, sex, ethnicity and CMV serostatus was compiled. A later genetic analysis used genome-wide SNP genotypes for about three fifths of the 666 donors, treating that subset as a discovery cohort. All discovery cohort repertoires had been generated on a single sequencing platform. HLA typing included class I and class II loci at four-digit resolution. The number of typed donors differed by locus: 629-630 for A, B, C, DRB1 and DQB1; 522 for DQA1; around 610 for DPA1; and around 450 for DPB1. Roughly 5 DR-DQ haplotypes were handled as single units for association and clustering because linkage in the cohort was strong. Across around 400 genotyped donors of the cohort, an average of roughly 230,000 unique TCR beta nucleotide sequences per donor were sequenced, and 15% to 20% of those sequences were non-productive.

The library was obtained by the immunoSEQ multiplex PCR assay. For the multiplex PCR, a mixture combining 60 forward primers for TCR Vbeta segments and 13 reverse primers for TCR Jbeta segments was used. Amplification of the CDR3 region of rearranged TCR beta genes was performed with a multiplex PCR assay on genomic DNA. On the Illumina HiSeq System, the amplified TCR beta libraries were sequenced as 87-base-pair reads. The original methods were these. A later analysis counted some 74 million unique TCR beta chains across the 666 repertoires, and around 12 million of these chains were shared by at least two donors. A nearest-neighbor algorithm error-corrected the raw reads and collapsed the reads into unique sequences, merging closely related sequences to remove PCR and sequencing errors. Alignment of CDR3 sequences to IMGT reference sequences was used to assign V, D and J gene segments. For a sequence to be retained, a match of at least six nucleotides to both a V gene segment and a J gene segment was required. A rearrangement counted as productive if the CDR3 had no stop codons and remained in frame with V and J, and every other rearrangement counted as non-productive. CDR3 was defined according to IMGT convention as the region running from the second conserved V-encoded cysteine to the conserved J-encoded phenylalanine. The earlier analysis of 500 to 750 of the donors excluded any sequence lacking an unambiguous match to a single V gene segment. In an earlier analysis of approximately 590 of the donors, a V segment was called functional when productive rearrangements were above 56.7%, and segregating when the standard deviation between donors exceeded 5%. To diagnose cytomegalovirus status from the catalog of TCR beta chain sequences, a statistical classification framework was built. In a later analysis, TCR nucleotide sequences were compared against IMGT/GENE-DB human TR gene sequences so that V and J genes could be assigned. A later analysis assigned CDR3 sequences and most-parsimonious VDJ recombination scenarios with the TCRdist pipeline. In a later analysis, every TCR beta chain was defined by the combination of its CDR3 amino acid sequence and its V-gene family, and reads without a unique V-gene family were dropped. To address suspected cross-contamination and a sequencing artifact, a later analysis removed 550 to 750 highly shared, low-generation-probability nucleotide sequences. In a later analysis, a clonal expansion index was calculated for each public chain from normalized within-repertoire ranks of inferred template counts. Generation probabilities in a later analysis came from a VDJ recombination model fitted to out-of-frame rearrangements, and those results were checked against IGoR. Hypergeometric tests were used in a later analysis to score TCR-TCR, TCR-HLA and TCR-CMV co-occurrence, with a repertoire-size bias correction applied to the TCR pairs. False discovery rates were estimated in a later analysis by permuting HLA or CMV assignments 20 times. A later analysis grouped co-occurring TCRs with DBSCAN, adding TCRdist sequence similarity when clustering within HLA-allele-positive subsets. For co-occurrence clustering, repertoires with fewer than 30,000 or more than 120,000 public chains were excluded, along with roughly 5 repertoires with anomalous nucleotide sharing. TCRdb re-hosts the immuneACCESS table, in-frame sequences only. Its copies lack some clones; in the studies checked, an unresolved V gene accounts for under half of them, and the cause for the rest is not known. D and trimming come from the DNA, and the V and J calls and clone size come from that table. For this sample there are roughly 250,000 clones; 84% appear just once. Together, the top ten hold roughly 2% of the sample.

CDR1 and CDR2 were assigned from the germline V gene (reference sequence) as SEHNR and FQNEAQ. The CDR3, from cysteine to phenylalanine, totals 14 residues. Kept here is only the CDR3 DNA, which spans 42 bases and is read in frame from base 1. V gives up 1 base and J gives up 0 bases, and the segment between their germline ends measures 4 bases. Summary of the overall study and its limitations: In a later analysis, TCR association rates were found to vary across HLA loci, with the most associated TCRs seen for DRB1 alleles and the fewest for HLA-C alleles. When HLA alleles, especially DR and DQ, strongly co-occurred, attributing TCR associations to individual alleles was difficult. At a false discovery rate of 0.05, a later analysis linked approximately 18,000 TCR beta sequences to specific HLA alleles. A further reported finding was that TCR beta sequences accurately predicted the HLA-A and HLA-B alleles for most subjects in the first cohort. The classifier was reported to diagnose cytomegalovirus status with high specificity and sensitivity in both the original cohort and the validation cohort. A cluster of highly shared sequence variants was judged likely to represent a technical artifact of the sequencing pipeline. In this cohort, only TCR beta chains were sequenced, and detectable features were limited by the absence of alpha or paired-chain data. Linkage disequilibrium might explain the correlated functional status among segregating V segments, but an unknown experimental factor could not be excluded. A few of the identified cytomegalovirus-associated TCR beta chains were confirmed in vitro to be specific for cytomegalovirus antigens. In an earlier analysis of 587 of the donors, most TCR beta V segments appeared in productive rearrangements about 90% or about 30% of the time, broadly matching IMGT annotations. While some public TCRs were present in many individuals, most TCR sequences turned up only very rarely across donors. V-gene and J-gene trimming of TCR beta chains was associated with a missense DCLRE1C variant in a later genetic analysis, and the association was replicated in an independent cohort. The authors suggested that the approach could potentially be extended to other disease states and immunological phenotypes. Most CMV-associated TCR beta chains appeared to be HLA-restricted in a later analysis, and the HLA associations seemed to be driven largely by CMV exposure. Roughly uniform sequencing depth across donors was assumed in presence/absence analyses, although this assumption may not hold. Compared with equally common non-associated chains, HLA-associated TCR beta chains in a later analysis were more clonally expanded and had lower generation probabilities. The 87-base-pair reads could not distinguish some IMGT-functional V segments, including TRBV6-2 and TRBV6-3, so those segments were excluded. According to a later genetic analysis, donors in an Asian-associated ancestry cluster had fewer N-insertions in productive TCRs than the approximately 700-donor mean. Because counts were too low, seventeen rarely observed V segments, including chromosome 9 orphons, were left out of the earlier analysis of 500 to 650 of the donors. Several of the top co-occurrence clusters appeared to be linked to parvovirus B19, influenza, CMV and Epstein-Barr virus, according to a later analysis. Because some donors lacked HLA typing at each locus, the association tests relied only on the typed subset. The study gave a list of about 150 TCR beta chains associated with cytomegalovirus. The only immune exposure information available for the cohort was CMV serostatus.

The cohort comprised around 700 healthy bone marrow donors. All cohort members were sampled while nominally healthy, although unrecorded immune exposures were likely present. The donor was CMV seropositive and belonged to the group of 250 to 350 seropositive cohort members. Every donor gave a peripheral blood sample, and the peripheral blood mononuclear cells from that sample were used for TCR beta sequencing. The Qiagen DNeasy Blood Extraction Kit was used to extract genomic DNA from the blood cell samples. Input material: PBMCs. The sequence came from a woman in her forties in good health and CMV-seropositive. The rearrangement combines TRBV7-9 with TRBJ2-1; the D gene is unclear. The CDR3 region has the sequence CASSLDSSYNEQFF. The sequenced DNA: TGTGCCAGCAGCTTAGACAGCTCCTACAATGAGCAGTTCTTC.